This TCR beta chain came from a study of patients and donors after allogeneic stem cell transplantation (TCRdb year 2020). This clonotype was found many times. Its antigen remains undetermined. It has no much larger one-base neighbor in the sample; base qualities were not kept. Taken from cysteine to phenylalanine, the CDR3 has 14 residues. Only CDR3 DNA remains: 42 bases, in frame from the first base. Trimming removed 5 bases from V and 8 bases from J, leaving 15 bases between the germline ends. The library was obtained by RT-PCR. The listed sequencing device is NextSeq 550. TCRdb passed the public sequencing reads through fastp at Q25 and MiXCR, retaining productive beta sequences. Rows with a matching CDR3 protein are joined into one entry that keeps the most common DNA and genes. The sample table records 98,000 or so distinct CDR3 sequences; 35% of these occur just once. The ten largest clones take up more than 25% of the sample.

This receptor was identified in a human donor who was either an allogeneic HSCT recipient or a stem cell or donor lymphocyte infusion donor (not recorded which). It is not recorded whose cells these are; they may come from a transplant donor. The rearrangement combines TRBV12-3 or TRBV12-4 with TRBJ1-4, and possibly TRBD1, on 6 matching bases. Sequenced sample: blood, either unsorted or a sorted T cell fraction (not recorded which). At the DNA level, the sequence is TGTGCCAGCAGTATCCACAGGGTGGGCGAAAAACTGTTTTTT. Translated, this gives CASSIHRVGEKLFF.